This TCR beta chain is drawn from a study of beta chain features in type 1 diabetes. Whole-study findings and limits: Insertion counts at VDJ junctions were lower in type 1 diabetes patients, who also showed more deletions there. Comparison showed that naive, central memory and Treg TCRB repertoires appeared more similar among patients than among healthy donors.

Expressed TCRB transcripts were sequenced after all isolated RNA was converted to cDNA. The method was immunoSEQ multiplex PCR; TCRdb's version includes in-frame clones alone and lacks a portion of them. The sample lists some 44,000 clones, just over 50% occurring once. With V trimmed by 8 bases and J by 6 bases, 12 bases remained unmatched. Germline V lookup: CDR1 SGHTA, CDR2 FQGNSA. This CDR3 has 15 amino acids. This clone occurred a few times. The antigen remains undetermined. Researchers reported sorting CD4+ naive, central memory, regulatory and stem cell-like memory cells via CD45RO/CCR7/CD25/CD127/CD95/CD27.

The sample taken for sequencing was Tregs from blood. This sequence joins TRBV7-2 and TRBJ2-2; TRBD1 aligns across 7 bases. The origin of this receptor is a woman aged 18 to 35 in good health. CDR3 DNA: TGTGCCAGCGGTAGGGGGCATAAAAACGCCGGGGAGCTGTTTTTT. Translated: CASGRGHKNAGELFF.